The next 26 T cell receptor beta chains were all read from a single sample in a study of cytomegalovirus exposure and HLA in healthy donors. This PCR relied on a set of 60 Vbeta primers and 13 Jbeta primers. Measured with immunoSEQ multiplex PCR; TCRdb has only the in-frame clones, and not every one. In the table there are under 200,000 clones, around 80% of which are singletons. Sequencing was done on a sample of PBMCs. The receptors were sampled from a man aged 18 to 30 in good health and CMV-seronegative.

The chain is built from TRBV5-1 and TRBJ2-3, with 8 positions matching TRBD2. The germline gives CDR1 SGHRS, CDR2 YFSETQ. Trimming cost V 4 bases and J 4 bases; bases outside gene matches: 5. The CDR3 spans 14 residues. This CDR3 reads CASSPGGVADTQYF. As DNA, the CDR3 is TGCGCCAGCAGCCCCGGGGGGGTGGCAGATACGCAGTATTTT.

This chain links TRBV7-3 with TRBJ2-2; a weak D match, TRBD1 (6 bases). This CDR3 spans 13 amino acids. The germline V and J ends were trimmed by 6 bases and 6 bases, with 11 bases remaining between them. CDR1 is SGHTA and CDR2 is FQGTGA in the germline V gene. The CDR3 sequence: CASSYTGPGELFF. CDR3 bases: TGTGCCAGCAGTTATACAGGGCCCGGGGAGCTGTTTTTT.

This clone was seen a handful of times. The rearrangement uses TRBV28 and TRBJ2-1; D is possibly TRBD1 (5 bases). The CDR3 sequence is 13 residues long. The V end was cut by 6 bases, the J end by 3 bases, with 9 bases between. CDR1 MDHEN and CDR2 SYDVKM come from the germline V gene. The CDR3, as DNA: TGTGCCAGCAGGAACAGGAACTACAATGAGCAGTTCTTC. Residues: CASRNRNYNEQFF.

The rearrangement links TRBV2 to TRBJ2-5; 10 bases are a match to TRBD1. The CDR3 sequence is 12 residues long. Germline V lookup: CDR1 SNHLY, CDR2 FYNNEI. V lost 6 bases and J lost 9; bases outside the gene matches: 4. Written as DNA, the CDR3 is TGTGCCAGCAGAGGGACAGGGGTATCCCAGTACTTC. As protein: CASRGTGVSQYF.

CDR3 loop: CASSQVARRQETQYF. Written as DNA, the CDR3 is TGCGCCAGCAGCCAAGTGGCCAGGCGCCAAGAGACCCAGTACTTC. This chain uses TRBV4-1 with TRBJ2-5; D call uncertain. V gave up 1 base and J gave up 1 base, with 10 bases separating them. Per germline, CDR1 MGHRA and CDR2 YSYEKL. The length of the CDR3 is 15 residues.

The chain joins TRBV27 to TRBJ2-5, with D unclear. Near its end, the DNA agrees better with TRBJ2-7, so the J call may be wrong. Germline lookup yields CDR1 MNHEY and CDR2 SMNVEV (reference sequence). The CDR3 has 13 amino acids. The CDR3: CASSPMNAYEQYF. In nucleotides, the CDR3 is TGTGCCAGCAGCCCTATGAACGCCTACGAGCAGTACTTC.

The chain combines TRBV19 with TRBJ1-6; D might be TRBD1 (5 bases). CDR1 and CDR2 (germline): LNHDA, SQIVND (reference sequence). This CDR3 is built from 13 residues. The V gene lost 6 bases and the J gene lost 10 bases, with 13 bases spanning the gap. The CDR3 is CASRGATSSPLHF. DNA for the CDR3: TGTGCCAGTAGAGGGGCCACCTCCTCACCCCTCCACTTT.

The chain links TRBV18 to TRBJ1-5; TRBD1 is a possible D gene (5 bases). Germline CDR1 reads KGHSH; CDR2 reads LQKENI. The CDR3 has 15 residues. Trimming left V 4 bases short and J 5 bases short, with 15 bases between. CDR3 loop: CASSRRGGNDQPQHF. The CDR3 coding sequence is TGTGCCAGCTCACGGCGCGGGGGAAATGATCAGCCCCAGCATTTT.

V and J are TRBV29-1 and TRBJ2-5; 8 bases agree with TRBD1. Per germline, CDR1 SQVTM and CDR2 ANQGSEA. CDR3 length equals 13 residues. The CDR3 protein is CSVLRDRRETQYF. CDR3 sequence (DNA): TGCAGTGTTTTGAGGGACAGGCGAGAGACCCAGTACTTC.

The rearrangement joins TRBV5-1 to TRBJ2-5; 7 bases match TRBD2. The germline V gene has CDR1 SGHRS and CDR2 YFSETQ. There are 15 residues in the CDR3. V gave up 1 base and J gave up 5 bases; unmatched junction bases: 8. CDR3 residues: CASSLWRERWETQYF. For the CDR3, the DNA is TGCGCCAGCAGCTTGTGGCGGGAGAGGTGGGAGACCCAGTACTTC.

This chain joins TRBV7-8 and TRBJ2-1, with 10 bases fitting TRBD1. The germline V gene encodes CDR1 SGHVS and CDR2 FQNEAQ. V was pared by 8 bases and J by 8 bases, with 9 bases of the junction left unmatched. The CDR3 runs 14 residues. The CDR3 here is CASLPGQGFDEQFF. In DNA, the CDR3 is TGTGCCAGCCTACCGGGACAGGGGTTCGATGAGCAGTTCTTC.

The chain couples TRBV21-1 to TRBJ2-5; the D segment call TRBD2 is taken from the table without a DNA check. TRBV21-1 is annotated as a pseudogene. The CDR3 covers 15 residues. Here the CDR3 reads CASTHRDYGSETQYF. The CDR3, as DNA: TGTGCCAGCACTCACCGGGACTACGGGTCGGAGACCCAGTACTTC.

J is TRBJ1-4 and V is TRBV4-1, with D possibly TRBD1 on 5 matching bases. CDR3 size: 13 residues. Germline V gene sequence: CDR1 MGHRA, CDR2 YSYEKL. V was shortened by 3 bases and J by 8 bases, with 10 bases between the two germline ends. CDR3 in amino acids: CASSQRAGEKLFF. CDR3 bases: TGCGCCAGCAGCCAGAGAGCAGGGGAAAAACTGTTTTTT.

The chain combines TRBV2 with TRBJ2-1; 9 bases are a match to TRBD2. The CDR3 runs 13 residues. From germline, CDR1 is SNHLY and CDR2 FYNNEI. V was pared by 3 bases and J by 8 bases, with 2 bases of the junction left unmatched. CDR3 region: CASSEQRGDEQFF. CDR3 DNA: TGTGCCAGCAGTGAGCAGCGGGGGGATGAGCAGTTCTTC.

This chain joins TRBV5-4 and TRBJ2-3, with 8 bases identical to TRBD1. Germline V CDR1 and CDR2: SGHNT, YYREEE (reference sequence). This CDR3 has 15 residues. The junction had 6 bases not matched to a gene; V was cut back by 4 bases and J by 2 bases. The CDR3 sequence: CASSPGQDYTDTQYF. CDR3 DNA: TGTGCCAGCAGCCCGGGACAGGACTACACAGATACGCAGTATTTT.

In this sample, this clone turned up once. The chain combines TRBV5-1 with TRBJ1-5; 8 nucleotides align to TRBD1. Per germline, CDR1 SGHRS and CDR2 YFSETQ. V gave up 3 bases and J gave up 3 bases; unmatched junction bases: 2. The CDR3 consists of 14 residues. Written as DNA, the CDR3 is TGCGCCAGCAGCTCGACAGGGGCCAATCAGCCCCAGCATTTT. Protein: CASSSTGANQPQHF. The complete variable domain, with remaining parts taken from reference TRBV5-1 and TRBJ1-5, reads KAGVTQTPRYLIKTRGQQVTLSCSPISGHRSVSWYQQTPGQGLQFLFEYFSETQRNKGNFPGRFSGRQFSNSRSEMNVSTLELGDSALYLCASSSTGANQPQHFGDGTRLSIL.

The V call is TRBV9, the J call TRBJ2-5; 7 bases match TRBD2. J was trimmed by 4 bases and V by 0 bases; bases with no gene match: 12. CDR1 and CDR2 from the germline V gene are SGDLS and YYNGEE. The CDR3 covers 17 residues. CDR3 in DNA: TGTGCCAGCAGCGTAGGGCGAGAGGGTGCGGGGGTAGAGACCCAGTACTTC. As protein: CASSVGREGAGVETQYF. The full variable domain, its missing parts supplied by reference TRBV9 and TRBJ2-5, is DSGVTQTPKHLITATGQRVTLRCSPRSGDLSVYWYQQSLDQGLQFLIQYYNGEERAKGNILERFSAQQFPDLHSELNLSSLELGDSALYFCASSVGREGAGVETQYFGPGTRLLVL.

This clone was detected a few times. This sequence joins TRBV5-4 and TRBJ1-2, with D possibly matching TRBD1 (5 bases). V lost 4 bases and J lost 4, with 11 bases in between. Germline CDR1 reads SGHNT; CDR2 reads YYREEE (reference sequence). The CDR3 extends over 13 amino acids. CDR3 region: CASSPEGFYGYTF. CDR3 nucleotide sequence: TGTGCCAGCAGCCCGGAGGGGTTCTATGGCTACACCTTC.

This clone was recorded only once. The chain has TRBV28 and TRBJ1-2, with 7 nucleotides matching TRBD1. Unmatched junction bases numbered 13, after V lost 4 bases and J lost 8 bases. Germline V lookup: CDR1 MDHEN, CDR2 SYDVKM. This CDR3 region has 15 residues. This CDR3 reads CASSSILGQRVGYTF. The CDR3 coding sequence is TGTGCCAGCAGTTCTATATTGGGACAGCGGGTCGGCTACACCTTC.

DNA of the CDR3: TGTGCCAGCAGGTTAGCGGGAGAAGTGCAGTACTTC. It translates to CASRLAGEVQYF. The rearrangement uses TRBV28 and TRBJ2-7, with 9 bases lining up with TRBD2. The trim removed 6 bases at V and 9 bases at J, leaving 6 bases unmatched. Looked up from germline, CDR1 is MDHEN and CDR2 is SYDVKM. CDR3 length: 12 residues.

CDR3 in amino acids: CASSQGGLLGGPGGEQFF. CDR3 nucleotides: TGCGCCAGCAGCCAAGGGGGGTTGTTGGGAGGGCCGGGGGGTGAGCAGTTCTTC. This sequence joins TRBV4-1 and TRBJ2-1; TRBD2 aligns across 7 bases. The trim removed 1 base at V and 9 bases at J, leaving 18 bases unmatched. CDR3 length equals 18 residues. Germline CDR1 MGHRA, CDR2 YSYEKL.

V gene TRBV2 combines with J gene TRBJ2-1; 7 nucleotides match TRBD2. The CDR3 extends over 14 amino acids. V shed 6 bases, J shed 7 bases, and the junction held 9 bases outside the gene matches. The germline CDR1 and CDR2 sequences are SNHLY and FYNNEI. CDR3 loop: CASRREGGKNEQFF. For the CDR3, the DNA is TGTGCCAGCAGGAGGGAGGGAGGAAAAAATGAGCAGTTCTTC.

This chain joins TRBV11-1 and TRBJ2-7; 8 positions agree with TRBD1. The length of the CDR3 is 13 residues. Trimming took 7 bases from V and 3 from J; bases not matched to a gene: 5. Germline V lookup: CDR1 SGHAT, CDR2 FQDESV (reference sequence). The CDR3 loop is CASIGTGGYEQYF. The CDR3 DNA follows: TGTGCCAGCATCGGGACAGGAGGCTACGAGCAGTACTTC.

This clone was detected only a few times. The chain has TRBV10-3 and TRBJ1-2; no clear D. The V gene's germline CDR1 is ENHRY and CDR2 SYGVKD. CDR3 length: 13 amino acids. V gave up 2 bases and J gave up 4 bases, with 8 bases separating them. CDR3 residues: CAISEQEAYGYTF. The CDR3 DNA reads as TGTGCCATCAGTGAGCAGGAGGCCTATGGCTACACCTTC.

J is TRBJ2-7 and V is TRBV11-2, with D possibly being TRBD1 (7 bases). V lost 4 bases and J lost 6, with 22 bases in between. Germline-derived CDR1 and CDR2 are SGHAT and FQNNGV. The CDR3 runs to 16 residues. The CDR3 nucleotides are TGTGCCAGCAGCTCTATACCCTCAGGGGGGCGCACCGAGCAGTACTTC. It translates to CASSSIPSGGRTEQYF.

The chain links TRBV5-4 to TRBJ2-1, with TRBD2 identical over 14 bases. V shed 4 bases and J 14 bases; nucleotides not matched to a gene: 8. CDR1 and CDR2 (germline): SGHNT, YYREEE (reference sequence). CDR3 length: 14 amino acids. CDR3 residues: CASSAGTSGGREFF. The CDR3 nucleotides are TGTGCCAGCAGCGCCGGGACTAGCGGGGGCCGGGAGTTCTTC.